Described below is a single TCR beta chain sequence and its context. The antigen this receptor binds is unknown. No base quality information exists; no much larger clone differs at one position. The sample is drawn from a study of T cells in Graves' hyperthyroidism and ophthalmopathy (dated by TCRdb to the late 2010s). For the wider study: Peripheral blood was collected at initial diagnosis, before any treatment. The roughly 90 discovery patients were divided at random into training and test sets in a 7:3 ratio. Whether ophthalmopathy could be predicted prospectively was tested in an independent validation cohort made up of under 20 hyperthyroidism patients plus 17 patients who later progressed to ophthalmopathy. The study also compared thyroid tissue and blood T-cell repertoires from roughly 6 Graves' hyperthyroidism patients. Following sampling, methimazole starting at 30 mg daily was given to hyperthyroidism patients, and high-dose intravenous methylprednisolone was given to ophthalmopathy patients. To identify TCR V-J signatures that set the groups apart, the researchers used a discovery cohort of 100 patients, made up of 40 to 45 with Graves' ophthalmopathy and around 58 with stable Graves' hyperthyroidism. According to the paper, TCR Vbeta CDR3 sequencing was carried out on over 130 peripheral blood samples, which came from 40 to 45 ophthalmopathy, under 80 hyperthyroidism and around 17 progressor patients. Broad study findings and their caveats: Blood samples also contained most of the expanded thyroid clonotypes (frequency above 0.001), which suggests that blood repertoires may reflect thyroid immune responses. In validation, progression to ophthalmopathy was predicted by the model with roughly 71% sensitivity and roughly 76% specificity, a median of roughly 6 months before onset. A model built on a 13 V-J signature distinguished ophthalmopathy from stable hyperthyroidism, reaching roughly 88% sensitivity and around 82% specificity in cross-validation and 80%/75% in testing. Sample size was not statistically predetermined, and blinding of investigators to group allocation was not performed.

A patient counted as having stable Graves' hyperthyroidism if no progression to ophthalmopathy occurred over 18 months of follow-up. Hyperthyroidism patients were newly diagnosed, with disease duration under 2 months, and aged 18 to 65 years. The study excluded patients with uncontrolled infections, other autoimmune diseases, pregnancy or lactation. Diagnoses were based on clinical symptoms, serum thyroxine and TRAb, thyroid ultrasound and orbital computed tomography. Ficoll-Paque density gradient centrifugation was used to isolate PBMCs from 8.5 to 10 ml of fresh peripheral blood. Trizol reagent was used to extract total RNA, and RNA quality was then checked on an Agilent 2100 Bioanalyzer. The CDR3 spans 14 residues, from the cysteine through the phenylalanine. The DNA shown is the 42-base CDR3, in frame from base 1. A distance of 15 bases separates the germline ends of V and J, which lose 3 bases and 6 bases respectively. The germline V gene encodes CDR1 DFQATT and CDR2 SNEGSKA (reference sequence).

TCR beta CDR3 regions were amplified from RNA transcripts. A first-round RT-PCR of the TCR CDR3 used the HTBI primer set with the Qiagen OneStep RT-PCR kit. A second multiplex PCR round built the libraries, followed by size selection and purification. Paired-end sequencing of the libraries was performed with 100 bp reads on an Illumina HiSeq2000. The original methods were these. SOAPnuke was used to process the raw data, removing reads that contained adapters or uncalled bases, had a mean Phred below 15, or lacked an exact match to the constant primer or identifier. COPE v1.2.5 was used to merge high-quality paired reads, and clonotypes were defined as unique nucleotide sequences. MiTCR v1.1 was used to align the clonotypes against IMGT TRBV, TRBD and TRBJ reference segments. The analysis was restricted to V-J combinations with a frequency above 0.0001, which together covered around 99% of the repertoires. The TCS score was defined as the ratio of F50 (clonal expansion) to E x V (chaos), calculated using BLOSUM62-based TCRdist between CDR3 peptides within each V-J. Welch's t-statistics and random forest reduced 500 to 550 V-J features to some 14, which were used in a naive Bayes classifier (R e1071). Starting from the raw public reads, TCRdb applied fastp trimming at Q25, assembled clones with MiXCR and retained in-frame beta chains. Rows matching on CDR3 protein sequence are summarized as one entry with the most common DNA and genes. The V and J calls shown here were made by TCRdb, not taken from the authors' results. This sample comprises under 400,000 distinct CDR3 sequences, about 21% of them detected only once. Over 45% of the sample goes to the ten largest clones.

The TCR was taken from a woman aged 45-65 years with Graves' hyperthyroidism. The chain is encoded by TRBV20-1 joined to TRBJ2-1; the D gene is perhaps TRBD1, from 6 matching bases. The sequenced sample consisted of blood. This receptor has the CDR3 CSASLARGSNEQFF. The nucleotides read TGCAGTGCTAGCCTGGCGAGGGGGAGCAATGAGCAGTTCTTC.